The 11 T cell receptor beta chains reported below all come from one sample, sequenced in a study of OX40 agonist ivuxolimab in advanced cancers. TCRdb keeps only in-frame clones here, not all; method: immunoSEQ multiplex PCR. The sample consists of tens of thousands of clones, approximately 87% of them appearing once. Material: CD4+ or CD8+ T cells sorted from blood, obtained in a trial of the OX40 agonist ivuxolimab. These receptors all stem from an adult with an advanced solid tumor such as melanoma, head and neck, liver or kidney cancer.

The J gene is TRBJ2-1, the V gene TRBV7-2; 13 bases fit TRBD2. Looked up from germline, CDR1 is SGHTA and CDR2 is FQGNSA. CDR3 length equals 17 residues. V shed 5 bases and J 1 base; nucleotides not matched to a gene: 5. The DNA for the CDR3 is TGTGCCAGCAGCCCCCGGACTAGCGGGGGTTCCTACAATGAGCAGTTCTTC. Translated: CASSPRTSGGSYNEQFF.

The V and J genes are TRBV4-1 and TRBJ2-2; D may be TRBD1 or TRBD2 (5 bases each). Trimming removed 3 bases at V and 5 bases at J, with 22 bases between. The CDR3 sequence is 18 residues long. Germline CDR1 and CDR2: MGHRA and YSYEKL. In DNA form, the CDR3 reads TGCGCCAGCAGCCATACCGGGACCCGGTCGGGTAAAACCGGGGAGCTGTTTTTT. Protein sequence: CASSHTGTRSGKTGELFF.

The chain recombines TRBV7-9 with TRBJ1-2, with 7 bases identical to TRBD1. Germline trimming cut 5 bases from V and 8 bases from J; bases unmatched to any gene: 11. Germline CDR1 SEHNR, CDR2 FQNEAQ (reference sequence). The CDR3 consists of 14 residues. The CDR3 is CASSPDRVGHGYTF. Here the CDR3 DNA reads TGTGCCAGCAGCCCCGACAGGGTGGGACACGGCTACACCTTC.

The rearrangement joins TRBV28 to TRBJ1-1; TRBD1 is a possible D gene (6 bases). V lost 5 bases and J lost 1, with 11 bases in between. CDR1 and CDR2 from the germline V gene are MDHEN and SYDVKM. The CDR3 contains 14 residues. The CDR3 sequence is CASSMGGGNTEAFF. The CDR3 DNA sequence: TGTGCCAGCAGTATGGGAGGGGGGAACACTGAAGCTTTCTTT.

The chain links TRBV7-9 to TRBJ2-3, with D unresolved. The CDR3 consists of 11 residues. The V end lost 5 bases, the J end lost 5 bases, and 5 bases lay between the germline ends. Per germline, CDR1 SEHNR and CDR2 FQNEAQ (reference sequence). This CDR3 is CASSLLDTQYF. CDR3 bases: TGTGCCAGCAGCCTCCTAGATACGCAGTATTTT.

V and J are TRBV5-1 and TRBJ1-4; maybe TRBD1 (6 bases). The CDR3 contains 14 residues. Germline V gives CDR1 SGHRS, CDR2 YFSETQ. V shed 1 base and J shed 2 bases, with 6 bases lying between them. CDR3 sequence reads: CASSLTGTNEKLFF. DNA for the CDR3: TGCGCCAGCAGCTTGACAGGGACTAATGAAAAACTGTTTTTT.

This clone has just a few counts. The chain couples TRBV4-1 to TRBJ2-7, with TRBD2 matching 12 bases. V lost 3 bases, J lost 4 bases, and 7 bases stayed unmatched. Germline values: CDR1 MGHRA, CDR2 YSYEKL. There are 16 residues in the CDR3. Here the CDR3 DNA reads TGCGCCAGCAGCCAGGCGACTAGCGGGAGAGTTTACGAGCAGTACTTC. Translating gives CASSQATSGRVYEQYF.

The CDR3 here is CASRPGTGRTEAFF. In DNA, the CDR3 is TGTGCCAGCAGGCCCGGGACAGGGAGGACTGAAGCTTTCTTT. V usage is TRBV28 and J usage is TRBJ1-1; TRBD1 matches 9 bases. Germline V gene lookup returns CDR1 MDHEN and CDR2 SYDVKM. The trim removed 6 bases at V and 5 bases at J, leaving 7 bases unmatched. The CDR3 is made up of 14 amino acids.

The gene calls are TRBV5-4 and TRBJ2-2, with 12 bases lining up with TRBD2. Germline V gives CDR1 SGHNT, CDR2 YYREEE (reference sequence). The length of the CDR3 is 16 residues. V lost 3 bases to trimming and J lost 4 bases; unmatched junction nucleotides: 4. Here the CDR3 DNA reads TGTGCCAGCAGCTCGACTAGCGGGAGCGTCACCGGGGAGCTGTTTTTT. Translated: CASSSTSGSVTGELFF.

The rearrangement uses TRBV7-6 and TRBJ2-1; D is possibly TRBD2 (6 bases). The CDR3 runs to 16 residues. The germline V and J ends were trimmed by 4 bases and 0 bases, with 13 bases remaining between them. Per germline, CDR1 SGHVS and CDR2 FNYEAQ. CDR3 sequence: CASSWDFTISYNEQFF. CDR3 sequence (DNA): TGTGCCAGCAGCTGGGACTTTACTATCTCCTACAATGAGCAGTTCTTC.

This chain joins TRBV25-1 and TRBJ2-7; maybe TRBD2 (6 bases). The V gene lost 3 bases and the J gene lost 7 bases, with 16 bases spanning the gap. The germline V gene has CDR1 MGHDK and CDR2 SYGVNS. The CDR3 runs 14 residues. The CDR3 region is CASSEERYRGEQYF. The CDR3 DNA follows: TGTGCCAGCAGTGAGGAGCGCTATCGGGGGGAGCAGTACTTC.